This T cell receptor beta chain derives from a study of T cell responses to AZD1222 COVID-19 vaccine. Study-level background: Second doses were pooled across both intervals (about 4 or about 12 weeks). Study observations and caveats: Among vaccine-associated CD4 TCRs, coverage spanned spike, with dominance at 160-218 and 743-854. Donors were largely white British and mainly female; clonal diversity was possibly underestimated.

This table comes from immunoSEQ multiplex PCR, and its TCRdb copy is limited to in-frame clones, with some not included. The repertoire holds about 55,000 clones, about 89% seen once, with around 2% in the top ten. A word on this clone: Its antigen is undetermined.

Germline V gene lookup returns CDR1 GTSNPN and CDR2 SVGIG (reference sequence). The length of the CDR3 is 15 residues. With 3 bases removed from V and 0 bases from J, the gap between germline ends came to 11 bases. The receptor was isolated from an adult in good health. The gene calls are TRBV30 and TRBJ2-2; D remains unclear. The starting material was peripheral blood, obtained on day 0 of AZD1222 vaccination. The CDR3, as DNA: TGTGCCTGGAGGGCCTTGGTATCGAACACCGGGGAGCTGTTTTTT. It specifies CAWRALVSNTGELFF.